The clone carrying this TCR beta chain has just one count. Germline V gene data show CDR1 as MDHEN and CDR2 as SYDVKM. There are 12 residues in the CDR3. V was trimmed by 10 bases and J by 8 bases, leaving 17 bases between them. The data derive from a study of blood T cell repertoires in COVID-19. Study-level information: Samples taken during acute and convalescent COVID-19 were collected in the United States, Italy and Spain. Sources were T cells, B-cell-depleted T cells, or PBMCs; the material itself was cDNA or gDNA.

In the study's own analysis: How many nucleated cells were present was estimated from reference gene primer amplification. The repertoire was sequenced with immunoSEQ multiplex PCR; TCRdb's copy has only in-frame clones and lacks some. Clone size and V and J calls were adopted from that table, with D and trimming inferred from the DNA. Here the sample spans about 290,000 clones, 85% being singletons. The V and J genes are TRBV28 and TRBJ1-2, with a weak D call TRBD1 (5 bases). Sequencing input: peripheral blood. The receptor comes from a woman aged 50 to 60 with active or convalescent COVID-19. The CDR3: CATLGGESGYTF. CDR3 DNA: TGTGCCACTCTGGGGGGGGAAAGCGGCTACACCTTC.